A single sample gave rise to the 29 T cell receptor beta chains below, sequenced in a study of shared clonotypes between healthy human individuals. This table comes from immunoSEQ multiplex PCR, and its TCRdb copy is limited to in-frame clones, with some not included. The sample yields about 2.4 million clones, 80% to 95% seen once. Sequencing was performed on naive CD4+ T cells from PBMCs. Subset meaning: CD45RA+ positively selected. Every receptor here comes from a man between 18 and 29 years old in good health. Some clones in this sample may be carry-over from other donors' samples.

This clone was seen a single time. The V gene is TRBV28, the J gene TRBJ1-2, with 10 bases aligning to TRBD1. The CDR3 has 14 amino acids. The germline V gene has CDR1 MDHEN and CDR2 SYDVKM. The V segment lost 3 bases and the J segment 7 bases; nucleotides outside the gene matches: 5. The chain's CDR3 is CASSLRTGGIGYTF. The CDR3 nucleotides read TGTGCCAGCAGTTTGAGGACAGGGGGTATTGGCTACACCTTC.

The V call is TRBV2, the J call TRBJ2-7; 12 bases match TRBD2. The V segment lost 5 bases and the J segment 4 bases; nucleotides outside the gene matches: 6. Germline-derived CDR1 and CDR2 are SNHLY and FYNNEI. This CDR3 has 15 residues. The CDR3 region has the DNA TGTGCCAGCAGTAGGCTAGCGGGAGGGGGGTACGAGCAGTACTTC. Encoded protein: CASSRLAGGGYEQYF.

This clone was recorded once. The chain recombines TRBV5-1 with TRBJ2-3; 12 bases agree with TRBD2. The CDR3 totals 16 residues. Germline V gives CDR1 SGHRS, CDR2 YFSETQ. J lost 3 bases, V lost 4 bases, and 6 bases had no gene match. The CDR3 sequence is CASSPTSGSRTDTQYF. The DNA for the CDR3 is TGCGCCAGCAGCCCGACTAGCGGGAGTAGGACAGATACGCAGTATTTT. The entire variable domain, with the rest obtained from reference TRBV5-1 and TRBJ2-3, is as follows: KAGVTQTPRYLIKTRGQQVTLSCSPISGHRSVSWYQQTPGQGLQFLFEYFSETQRNKGNFPGRFSGRQFSNSRSEMNVSTLELGDSALYLCASSPTSGSRTDTQYFGPGTRLTVL.

V and J are TRBV27 and TRBJ1-2; weak D call: TRBD1 (5 bases). This CDR3 has 13 amino acids. Between the trimmed V and J ends, which lost 7 bases and 2 bases, there was a span of 11 bases. Germline V lookup: CDR1 MNHEY, CDR2 SMNVEV (reference sequence). CDR3 in amino acids: CASKKQENYGYTF. In DNA, the CDR3 is TGTGCCAGCAAAAAACAGGAGAACTATGGCTACACCTTC.

The chain links TRBV27 to TRBJ1-2; D uncertain. Trimming pared 6 bases from V and 2 bases from J, leaving 10 bases between. The CDR3 is 13 residues long. Germline loops: CDR1 MNHEY, CDR2 SMNVEV (reference sequence). The CDR3 protein is CASRIPGNYGYTF. The DNA of the CDR3 is TGTGCCAGCAGAATCCCGGGGAACTATGGCTACACCTTC.

The V gene is TRBV4-1, the J gene TRBJ2-1; possible D gene TRBD2, 5 bases. Between the trimmed V and J ends, which lost 4 bases and 2 bases, there was a span of 9 bases. This CDR3 spans 14 amino acids. The V gene's germline CDR1 is MGHRA and CDR2 YSYEKL. As DNA, the CDR3 is TGCGCCAGCAGCCCCCCGACTACCTACAATGAGCAGTTCTTC. Its protein is CASSPPTTYNEQFF.

In this sample, this clone turned up once. The chain is built from TRBV7-2 and TRBJ1-1, with D possibly being TRBD1 (6 bases). The germline gives CDR1 SGHTA, CDR2 FQGNSA. The CDR3 totals 18 residues. Between the trimmed V and J ends, which lost 2 bases and 0 bases, there was a span of 19 bases. CDR3 protein: CASSLPRRGPGMNTEAFF. In nucleotides, the CDR3 is TGTGCCAGCAGCTTACCACGCAGGGGTCCGGGGATGAACACTGAAGCTTTCTTT.

The chain recombines TRBV4-1 with TRBJ1-2; 10 positions agree with TRBD1. The CDR3 is 16 residues long. Germline CDR1 is MGHRA and CDR2 is YSYEKL. Losses at the gene ends were 0 bases for V and 8 bases for J; bases not matched to a gene: 9. CDR3 amino acids: CASSQDKGDRGGGYTF. DNA for the CDR3: TGCGCCAGCAGCCAAGATAAGGGGGACAGGGGTGGAGGCTACACCTTC.

The genes are TRBV5-1 and TRBJ2-1; 9 positions agree with TRBD2. There are 16 residues in the CDR3. CDR1 SGHRS and CDR2 YFSETQ come from the germline V gene. V was pared by 6 bases and J by 5 bases, with 12 bases of the junction left unmatched. CDR3 sequence (DNA): TGCGCCAGCACTTGGGCGGGAGGGCCTAGGAACAATGAGCAGTTCTTC. Protein: CASTWAGGPRNNEQFF.

The CDR3 is CASSLAGTGGLNTEAFF. For the CDR3, the DNA is TGCGCCAGCAGCTTGGCCGGGACAGGGGGTTTGAACACTGAAGCTTTCTTT. This chain links TRBV5-1 with TRBJ1-1; 11 bases line up with TRBD1. Trimming at V came to 0 bases and at J to 0 bases, leaving 4 bases not matched to a gene. CDR1 SGHRS and CDR2 YFSETQ come from the germline V gene. This CDR3 has 17 residues.

This clone was picked up one time. V usage is TRBV28 and J usage is TRBJ1-5; D uncertain. This CDR3 has 14 residues. CDR1 and CDR2 (germline): MDHEN, SYDVKM. V lost 2 bases and J 6 bases, leaving 11 bases between the germline ends. The CDR3 sequence is CASSLVPTFQPQHF. DNA of the CDR3: TGTGCCAGCAGTTTAGTGCCAACTTTTCAGCCCCAGCATTTT. The whole variable domain, remainder taken from reference TRBV28 and TRBJ1-5, is DVKVTQSSRYLVKRTGEKVFLECVQDMDHENMFWYRQDPGLGLRLIYFSYDVKMKEKGDIPEGYSVSREKKERFSLILESASTNQTSMYLCASSLVPTFQPQHFGDGTRLSIL.

V and J are TRBV10-3 and TRBJ2-7; TRBD2 matches at 11 bases. The CDR3 has 15 residues. The V and J ends lost 6 bases and 0 bases, in that order; junction bases with no gene match: 4. Looked up from germline, CDR1 is ENHRY and CDR2 is SYGVKD. The CDR3 is CAIRSTSGDSYEQYF. The CDR3 DNA sequence: TGTGCCATCAGGTCGACTAGCGGGGACTCCTACGAGCAGTACTTC.

V gene TRBV27 combines with J gene TRBJ2-5, with TRBD1 as a possible D gene (5 bases). Germline CDR1 and CDR2: MNHEY and SMNVEV (reference sequence). The length of the CDR3 is 14 residues. V was trimmed by 6 bases and J by 5 bases, leaving 16 bases between them. In DNA, the CDR3 is TGTGCCAGCAGCACTATAGGGGTGGGTGAGACCCAGTACTTC. It codes for CASSTIGVGETQYF.

The chain employs TRBV6-6 and TRBJ2-1; D ambiguous. The germline V gene has CDR1 MNHNY and CDR2 SVGAGI (reference sequence). The CDR3 totals 15 residues. Trimming removed 7 bases from V and 8 bases from J, with 21 bases in between. The CDR3 DNA is TGTGCCAGCACTCCCAAAGGCCGGGTCTTGGATGAGCAGTTCTTC. Translating gives CASTPKGRVLDEQFF.

The chain employs TRBV7-9 and TRBJ2-7; the match to TRBD1 covers 9 bases. In germline, CDR1 is SEHNR, CDR2 FQNEAQ (reference sequence). The CDR3 totals 15 residues. Trimming at V came to 3 bases and at J to 0 bases, leaving 3 bases not matched to a gene. This chain's CDR3 is CASSFGQGSSYEQYF. The DNA for the CDR3 is TGTGCCAGCAGCTTTGGACAGGGGAGCTCCTACGAGCAGTACTTC.

This chain uses TRBV12-5 with TRBJ2-5, with 7 positions matching TRBD2. The CDR3 sequence is 13 residues long. Losses at the gene ends were 5 bases for V and 5 bases for J; bases not matched to a gene: 5. Germline V gene data show CDR1 as LGHNT and CDR2 as FRNRAP. The CDR3 is CASGVQGGETQYF. The CDR3 DNA is TGTGCTAGTGGTGTTCAGGGAGGGGAGACCCAGTACTTC.

This clone was detected only once. The chain combines TRBV28 with TRBJ2-2, with 12 bases matching TRBD2. The trim removed 4 bases at V and 0 bases at J, leaving 12 bases unmatched. The germline V gene has CDR1 MDHEN and CDR2 SYDVKM. CDR3 length: 20 residues. The CDR3 is CASSSGLAGGGSPNTGELFF. In nucleotides, the CDR3 is TGTGCCAGCAGTTCGGGACTAGCGGGCGGGGGGTCGCCGAACACCGGGGAGCTGTTTTTT.

This chain uses TRBV6-5 with TRBJ2-7, with 8 nucleotides matching TRBD2. CDR3 length: 12 amino acids. V was clipped by 8 bases and J by 0 bases; unmatched bases: 0. The germline V gene has CDR1 MNHEY and CDR2 SVGAGI. The CDR3 protein is CASRGGSYEQYF. The CDR3 coding sequence is TGTGCCAGCCGGGGGGGCTCCTACGAGCAGTACTTC.

The V and J genes are TRBV7-2 and TRBJ1-3; D is ambiguous. The CDR3 has 16 amino acids. Germline assignment: CDR1 SGHTA and CDR2 FQGNSA. Deletions cut 1 base from V and 2 bases from J, with 12 bases between. CDR3 bases: TGTGCCAGCAGCTTAGATCGGGGAGGAGCTGGAAACACCATATATTTT. It codes for CASSLDRGGAGNTIYF.

The CDR3 sequence: CASSWGWRGTTGELFF. DNA of the CDR3: TGTGCCAGCAGCTGGGGGTGGAGGGGAACCACCGGGGAGCTGTTTTTT. V is TRBV11-2 and J is TRBJ2-2, with D maybe TRBD2 (6 bases). The length of the CDR3 is 16 residues. The V gene's germline CDR1 is SGHAT and CDR2 FQNNGV. The V and J ends lost 4 bases and 4 bases respectively, with 16 bases between them.

This clone was detected only once. The V and J genes are TRBV27 and TRBJ2-3; D perhaps matches TRBD2 (7 bases). Deletions cut 3 bases from V and 6 bases from J, with 16 bases between. CDR1 is MNHEY, CDR2 SMNVEV, per germline (reference sequence). The length of the CDR3 is 15 residues. The CDR3 sequence is CASSFYRGAPDTQYF. In nucleotides, the CDR3 is TGTGCCAGCAGTTTCTATCGGGGGGCGCCGGATACGCAGTATTTT.

Regarding this clone: The same CDR3 can be traced to other DNA sequences in this sample. This rearrangement joins TRBV4-1 to TRBJ2-7; D call uncertain. V was pared by 3 bases and J by 0 bases, with 9 bases between. In germline, CDR1 is MGHRA, CDR2 YSYEKL. There are 14 residues in the CDR3. For the CDR3, the DNA is TGCGCCAGCAGCCACCCATTAGTCTCCTACGAGCAGTACTTC. It specifies CASSHPLVSYEQYF.

The genes are TRBV5-1 and TRBJ2-2; TRBD2 aligns across 8 bases. Germline CDR1 SGHRS, CDR2 YFSETQ. V lost 5 bases, J lost 2 bases, and 5 bases stayed unmatched. The CDR3 sequence is 15 residues long. CDR3 sequence reads: CASSGAGVNTGELFF. The CDR3 region has the DNA TGCGCCAGCAGTGGAGCGGGAGTAAACACCGGGGAGCTGTTTTTT.

The chain combines TRBV28 with TRBJ1-4; D perhaps matches TRBD1 (5 bases). Germline V gene lookup returns CDR1 MDHEN and CDR2 SYDVKM. This CDR3 has 14 residues. Trimming took 6 bases from V and 7 from J, leaving 15 bases between them. This CDR3 reads CASRGGGMAEKLFF. The CDR3 DNA reads as TGTGCCAGCAGGGGCGGGGGGATGGCTGAAAAACTGTTTTTT. Supplemented by reference TRBV28 and TRBJ1-4, the full variable domain reads DVKVTQSSRYLVKRTGEKVFLECVQDMDHENMFWYRQDPGLGLRLIYFSYDVKMKEKGDIPEGYSVSREKKERFSLILESASTNQTSMYLCASRGGGMAEKLFFGSGTQLSVL.

The chain uses TRBV25-1 and TRBJ1-1, with D tentatively TRBD1 (6 bases). V was shortened by 6 bases and J by 5 bases, with 10 bases between the two germline ends. The CDR3 runs to 12 residues. Germline V lookup: CDR1 MGHDK, CDR2 SYGVNS. CDR3 nucleotides: TGTGCCAGCAGACAGGGCTGGACTGAAGCTTTCTTT. Protein sequence: CASRQGWTEAFF.

The chain links TRBV7-3 to TRBJ2-1; TRBD1 is a possible D gene (5 bases). Trimming took off 5 bases at V and 3 bases at J, with 14 bases between the two ends. Germline V gene data show CDR1 as SGHTA and CDR2 as FQGTGA. There are 15 residues in the CDR3. This CDR3 reads CASSPLVGRYNEQFF. The CDR3 DNA sequence: TGTGCCAGCAGCCCTCTCGTGGGGCGCTACAATGAGCAGTTCTTC.

With regard to this clone: Distinct nucleotide sequences in the sample also encode this CDR3. V and J are TRBV7-9 and TRBJ2-1; TRBD1 matches 7 bases. V trimming: 5 bases; J trimming: 0 bases; junction bases outside the gene matches: 4. The CDR3 extends over 15 amino acids. Germline lookup yields CDR1 SEHNR and CDR2 FQNEAQ (reference sequence). CDR3 in amino acids: CASSPRGSSYNEQFF. Written as DNA, the CDR3 is TGTGCCAGCAGCCCCAGGGGGAGCTCCTACAATGAGCAGTTCTTC.

As for this clone: Other DNA sequences in the same sample also yield this CDR3. The J gene is TRBJ1-3, the V gene TRBV20-1; D uncertain. The CDR3 runs to 11 residues. V was cut by 1 base and J by 4 bases, with 2 bases left in between. Germline CDR1 reads DFQATT; CDR2 reads SNEGSKA (reference sequence). The CDR3 loop is CSARGGNTIYF. CDR3 coding DNA: TGCAGTGCTAGAGGGGGAAACACCATATATTTT.

The chain has TRBV11-2 and TRBJ1-5, with no clear D. This CDR3 has 14 residues. V dropped 3 bases and J dropped 4 bases, with 10 bases sitting between them. CDR1 is SGHAT and CDR2 is FQNNGV in the germline V gene. Here the CDR3 reads CASSFTHGNQPQHF. The CDR3 region has the DNA TGTGCCAGCAGCTTCACTCACGGTAATCAGCCCCAGCATTTT.